This T cell receptor (beta chain) was retrieved from a study of T cells in Graves' hyperthyroidism and ophthalmopathy. The germline CDR1 and CDR2 sequences are SNHLY and FYNNEI. The CDR3 consists of 13 residues. The junction had 3 bases not matched to a gene; V was cut back by 5 bases and J by 8 bases. From RNA transcripts, TCR beta CDR3 regions were amplified. During a first-round RT-PCR of the TCR CDR3, the HTBI primer set was used. TCRdb re-analysed the multiplex PCR reads in MiXCR, keeping a single row per CDR3 protein. In the table there are over 500,000 distinct CDR3 sequences, 40% to 50% of which are singletons.

This rearrangement joins TRBV2 to TRBJ1-6, with 7 bases that match TRBD1. Sequencing input: peripheral blood or thyroid tissue (not recorded which). The receptor was isolated from an adult woman with Graves' disease, either hyperthyroidism or ophthalmopathy (not recorded which). The CDR3 spells CASSRTGYSPLHF. CDR3 DNA sequence: TGTGCCAGCAGTCGGACAGGATATTCACCCCTCCACTTT.